Listed below are T cell receptor beta chains from one sample, sequenced in a study of T-cell memory formation after mild COVID-19. TCRdb fed the 5' RACE reads into MiXCR, producing one record per CDR3 protein. Counted here are approximately 450,000 distinct CDR3 sequences, around a sixth occurring once; the ten biggest clones make up around 12%. Sequenced input: PBMCs or a T cell subset sorted from them (not recorded which). The receptor source for this set is an adult woman who had mild COVID-19 (a few samples of this study predate the infection). Cell type and time point are not known. CDR3s include the opening cysteine and the closing phenylalanine or tryptophan. A D gene is named only where the DNA matches it firmly. The size field is filled for only some rows; it gives once, few, many or a size class.

j_call clone_size v_call d_call cdr3_aa cdr3_nt
TRBJ1-2 . TRBV3-1 . CASSQEGRAYGYTF TGTGCCAGCAGCCAAGAAGGCAGGGCCTATGGCTACACCTTC
TRBJ1-5 few TRBV6-5 TRBD1 CASSPTGAHSNQPQHF TGTGCCAGCAGCCCTACAGGGGCCCATAGCAATCAGCCCCAGCATTTT
TRBJ2-1 few TRBV11-2 . CASSISGTPYNEQFF TGTGCCAGCAGCATTTCCGGGACCCCCTACAATGAGCAGTTCTTC
TRBJ2-3 . TRBV5-1 TRBD1 CASSLDRGRGQYF TGCGCCAGCAGCTTGGATAGGGGGCGCGGTCAGTATTTT
TRBJ1-1 few TRBV29-1 . CSVVTETNTEAFF TGCAGCGTTGTCACAGAGACCAACACTGAAGCTTTCTTT
TRBJ2-1 . TRBV9 TRBD2 CASSAGAGVDNEQFF TGTGCCAGCAGCGCAGGAGCGGGAGTTGACAATGAGCAGTTCTTC
TRBJ1-5 few TRBV20-1 . CSAHRGLNQPQHF TGCAGTGCCCACCGGGGACTCAATCAGCCCCAGCATTTT
TRBJ2-1 few TRBV3-1 TRBD1 CASSQVGGTGSYNEQFF TGTGCCAGCAGCCAGGTAGGCGGGACAGGGTCCTACAATGAGCAGTTCTTC
TRBJ2-1 . TRBV5-1 TRBD2 CASTAYSGVSYNEQFF TGCGCCAGCACGGCATATAGCGGGGTCTCCTACAATGAGCAGTTCTTC
TRBJ2-1 . TRBV19 TRBD2 CASRGLAGDSNEQFF TGTGCCAGTAGGGGACTAGCGGGAGATTCTAATGAGCAGTTCTTC
TRBJ2-3 . TRBV6-1 . CASSERSSTDTQYF TGTGCCAGCAGTGAAAGGTCTAGCACAGATACGCAGTATTTT
TRBJ1-4 . TRBV25-1 TRBD1 CASKRGGQLNEKLFF TGTGCCAGCAAACGGGGGGGACAGCTAAATGAAAAACTGTTTTTT
TRBJ1-1 . TRBV15 . CATNPITPGIEAFF TGTGCCACCAACCCAATAACCCCAGGGATTGAAGCTTTCTTT
TRBJ1-2 . TRBV7-6 . CASSLGTGPNYGYTF TGTGCCAGCAGCTTAGGAACAGGTCCGAACTATGGCTACACCTTC
TRBJ2-7 few TRBV24-1 TRBD2 CATSAAGGYEQYF TGTGCCACCAGTGCTGCGGGGGGCTACGAGCAGTACTTC
TRBJ2-7 . TRBV19 TRBD1 CATSGQLGEQYF TGTGCCACCTCGGGACAGCTTGGCGAGCAGTACTTC
TRBJ2-5 many TRBV7-9 . CASSLGYRVPQETQYF TGTGCCAGCAGCTTAGGATACAGGGTACCACAAGAGACCCAGTACTTC
TRBJ2-7 few TRBV19 TRBD2 CASSPGTSGRRRYEQYF TGTGCCAGTAGTCCCGGGACTAGCGGGAGACGGCGCTACGAGCAGTACTTC
TRBJ1-1 few TRBV5-5 . CASSLEFLVNTEAFF TGTGCCAGCAGCTTGGAATTTCTGGTGAACACTGAAGCTTTCTTT
TRBJ2-7 once TRBV20-1 . CSARDLGTKGEQYF TGCAGTGCTAGAGATCTTGGCACCAAGGGAGAGCAGTACTTC
TRBJ2-5 few TRBV7-3 TRBD2 CASSLIGEGKTQYF TGTGCCAGCAGCTTAATCGGGGAGGGAAAGACCCAGTACTTC
TRBJ2-1 . TRBV18 . CASLHSGPSSSYNEQFF TGTGCCAGCCTCCATAGCGGCCCTTCTAGCTCCTACAATGAGCAGTTCTTC
TRBJ2-2 . TRBV19 . CASSMVGGTGELFF TGTGCCAGTAGTATGGTGGGTGGCACCGGGGAGCTGTTTTTT